A single T cell receptor (beta chain) is shown here with its context. Through a sample-barcoded 5' primer and a J-beta primer mix, a second PCR was run for about 6 to 11 cycles. TCRdb passed the 5' RACE reads through MiXCR, listing each CDR3 protein once. Of approximately 800,000 distinct CDR3 sequences listed, more than 45% are singletons. These data are taken from a study of blood T cells in healthy people across ages. The CDR3 spans 11 residues. Germline V gene lookup returns CDR1 DFQATT and CDR2 SNEGSKA (reference sequence). Losses at the gene ends were 6 bases for V and 7 bases for J; bases not matched to a gene: 6.

V usage is TRBV20-1 and J usage is TRBJ2-7; 7 bases are a match to TRBD1. The sequence was obtained from a man in his thirties or forties in good health. Sequencing was done on a sample of blood. The CDR3 nucleotides read TGCAGTGCGCTGGGACAGAGAGAGCAGTACTTC. This translates into CSALGQREQYF.